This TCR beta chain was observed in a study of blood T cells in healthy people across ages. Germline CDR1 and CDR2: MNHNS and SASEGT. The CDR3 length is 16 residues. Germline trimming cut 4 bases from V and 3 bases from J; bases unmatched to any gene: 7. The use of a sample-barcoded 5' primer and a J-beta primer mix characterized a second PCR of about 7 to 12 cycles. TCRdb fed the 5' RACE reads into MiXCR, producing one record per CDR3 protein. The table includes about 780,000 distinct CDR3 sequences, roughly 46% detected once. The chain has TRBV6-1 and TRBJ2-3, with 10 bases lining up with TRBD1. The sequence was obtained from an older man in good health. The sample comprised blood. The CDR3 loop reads CASSARTGGRTDTQYF. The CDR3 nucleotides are TGTGCCAGCAGTGCCCGGACAGGGGGAAGGACAGATACGCAGTATTTT.